These 8 T cell receptor beta chains were all obtained from the same sample, sequenced in a study of T-cell memory formation after mild COVID-19. In TCRdb, the 5' RACE reads were re-called with MiXCR into one record per CDR3 protein. The profile shows around 200,000 distinct CDR3 sequences, 20% to 25% of them singletons. The sample was PBMCs or a T cell subset sorted from them (not recorded which). Source of these receptors: an adult woman who had mild COVID-19 (a few samples of this study predate the infection). Cell type and time point are not known.

The J gene is TRBJ1-2, the V gene TRBV19; the D gene is possibly TRBD1 (6 bases). Trimming removed 6 bases from V and 4 bases from J, with 15 bases in between. Per the germline V gene, CDR1 is LNHDA and CDR2 is SQIVND (reference sequence). There are 14 residues in the CDR3. The CDR3 spells CASSPGGGIYGYTF. CDR3 DNA: TGTGCCAGTAGCCCCGGGGGCGGAATCTATGGCTACACCTTC.

This rearrangement joins TRBV2 to TRBJ2-2; no reliable D call. Trimming stripped 4 bases from V and 7 bases from J, with 4 bases between. The CDR3 runs to 11 residues. Germline CDR1 reads SNHLY; CDR2 reads FYNNEI. The CDR3 is CASSAGGELFF. DNA of the CDR3: TGTGCCAGCAGTGCCGGCGGGGAGCTGTTTTTT.

J is TRBJ2-1 and V is TRBV11-2; a possible D gene is TRBD1 (6 bases). V lost 2 bases and J lost 0, with 11 bases in between. Per germline, CDR1 SGHAT and CDR2 FQNNGV. The CDR3 length is 16 residues. CDR3 loop: CASSLMDRSSYNEQFF. The CDR3 coding sequence is TGTGCCAGCAGCTTAATGGACAGAAGCTCCTACAATGAGCAGTTCTTC.

This chain connects TRBV27 to TRBJ1-2; D might be TRBD1 (5 bases). V was pared by 6 bases and J by 3 bases, with 11 bases between. CDR1 MNHEY and CDR2 SMNVEV come from the germline V gene (reference sequence). CDR3 length: 13 residues. CDR3 in amino acids: CASRTVWHYGYTF. The CDR3 DNA reads as TGTGCCAGCAGGACAGTCTGGCACTATGGCTACACCTTC.

The chain is built from TRBV18 and TRBJ2-1; TRBD2 aligns across 8 bases. V was clipped by 0 bases and J by 9 bases; unmatched bases: 7. The CDR3 has 15 residues. Germline V lookup: CDR1 KGHSH, CDR2 LQKENI. For the CDR3, the DNA is TGTGCCAGCTCACCACCCCAGCGGGAGCGGAGTGAGCAGTTCTTC. Translating it yields CASSPPQRERSEQFF. The complete variable domain, with remaining parts taken from reference TRBV18 and TRBJ2-1, reads NAGVMQNPRHLVRRRGQEARLRCSPMKGHSHVYWYRQLPEEGLKFMVYLQKENIIDESGMPKERFSAEFPKEGPSILRIQQVVRGDSAAYFCASSPPQRERSEQFFGPGTRLTVL.

The chain uses TRBV6-4 and TRBJ1-1; D unresolved. The CDR3 length is 12 residues. Trimming took off 0 bases at V and 8 bases at J, with 7 bases between the two ends. Germline CDR1 reads MRHNA; CDR2 reads SNTAGT. The CDR3 spells CASSDSGGEAFF. DNA of the CDR3: TGTGCCAGCAGTGACTCGGGCGGAGAAGCTTTCTTT.

The chain couples TRBV4-3 to TRBJ2-7; D is unclear. Germline V CDR1 and CDR2: LGHNA, YSLEER. V lost 0 bases and J 4 bases, leaving 13 bases between the germline ends. There are 15 residues in the CDR3. The CDR3 sequence: CASSQDFMAGYEQYF. CDR3 sequence (DNA): TGCGCCAGCAGCCAAGATTTTATGGCAGGATACGAGCAGTACTTC.

The chain joins TRBV4-1 to TRBJ1-2; a possible D gene is TRBD1 (5 bases). Germline V gene lookup returns CDR1 MGHRA and CDR2 YSYEKL. The CDR3 covers 15 residues. V lost 1 base to trimming and J lost 7 bases, with 16 bases between them. The chain's CDR3 is CASSQAGGGGGGYTF. The CDR3 DNA sequence: TGCGCCAGCAGCCAAGCCGGGGGGGGAGGCGGTGGCTACACCTTC.